The T cell receptor beta chain described here comes from a study of shared clonotypes between healthy human individuals. The method was immunoSEQ multiplex PCR; TCRdb's version includes in-frame clones alone and lacks a portion of them. Here the sample spans nearly 1,000,000 clones, approximately 76% being singletons. With 9 bases removed from V and 7 bases from J, the gap between germline ends came to 16 bases. CDR1 and CDR2 from the germline V gene are MDHEN and SYDVKM. The CDR3 runs 14 residues. Study results and limitations: A small donor pool kept down the genetic and exposure-history diversity that was represented.

This clone was seen only a few times. Its antigen is currently unknown. This chain joins TRBV28 and TRBJ1-6; D unclear. Sequenced sample: memory CD4+ T cells sorted from blood. Indicated subset: CD45RA-negative fraction. The receptor comes from a young man in good health. This chain's CDR3 is CASEGGRGNSPLHF. Written as DNA, the CDR3 is TGTGCCAGTGAAGGAGGCCGCGGGAATTCACCCCTCCACTTT.